The clone carrying this TCR beta chain was seen at least ten times. The length of the CDR3 is 14 residues. Between the trimmed V and J ends, which lost 5 bases and 0 bases, there was a span of 14 bases. Germline CDR1 and CDR2: SQVTM and ANQGSEA. Together with a sample-barcoded 5' primer, a J-beta primer mix was included in a second PCR lasting roughly 7 to 11 cycles. TCRdb reprocessed the 5' RACE reads via MiXCR and lists one record per CDR3 protein. The sample consists of 1.5 million to 2 million distinct CDR3 sequences, approximately 50% of them appearing once. These data are taken from a study of blood T cells in healthy people across ages.

The receptor was derived from a woman aged 40 to 50 in good health. The sample was blood. The chain uses TRBV29-1 and TRBJ2-7; D not resolved. The CDR3 bases are TGCAGCGTTTACCCAACGGGTATCTCCTACGAGCAGTACTTC. Protein sequence: CSVYPTGISYEQYF.